The T cell receptor beta chain described here comes from a study of shared clonotypes between healthy human individuals. To note about this clone: What it binds is not known. Other DNA sequences of this sample code for an identical CDR3.

Clones were sequenced by immunoSEQ multiplex PCR, and TCRdb holds only the in-frame ones, with some missing. This table holds under 2,500,000 clones, approximately 96% found once. General study findings and limits: Non-shared clonotypes displayed generation probabilities falling below those of clonotypes present in all four donors.

Germline lookup yields CDR1 MDHEN and CDR2 SYDVKM. The CDR3 has 14 amino acids. V lost 3 bases, J lost 3 bases, and 8 bases lay in between. Input material: naive CD4+ T cells sorted from blood. Subset defined: CD45RA+ positively selected. This TCR derives from a man younger than 35 in good health. The rearrangement links TRBV28 to TRBJ1-4, with D possibly TRBD1 on 5 matching bases. DNA of the CDR3: TGTGCCAGCAGTTTCGGGGGGTCTAATGAAAAACTGTTTTTT. This codes for CASSFGGSNEKLFF.